These T cell receptor beta chains were read from a single sample in a study of early T cells in non-severe SARS-CoV-2 infection. TCRdb re-called the 5' RACE reads through MiXCR, storing one row per CDR3 protein. This sample has around 49,000 distinct CDR3 sequences, with over 3.5% found just once. The sequencing input was whole blood. The receptors were sampled from an adult who was a healthcare worker with PCR-confirmed SARS-CoV-2 infection or an uninfected control (not recorded which). Each CDR3 is given with its conserved first and last residue. Fields, in order: J gene, V gene, clone size, D gene, CDR3 DNA, CDR3 protein. D genes are given only for firm matches. Where a row states a size, it is once, few, many or the class of an expanded clone; other rows omit it.

j_call: TRBJ2-2
v_call: TRBV24-1
clone_size: few
d_call: TRBD2
cdr3_nt: TGTGCCACCAGTAGAGCGGGGGGCGGGGAGCTGTTTTTT
cdr3_aa: CATSRAGGGELFF

j_call: TRBJ2-3
v_call: TRBV6-4
clone_size: few
d_call: .
cdr3_nt: TGTGCCAGCAGTGACACGCCGGGGGATACGCAGTATTTT
cdr3_aa: CASSDTPGDTQYF

j_call: TRBJ1-1
v_call: TRBV5-1
clone_size: many
d_call: TRBD1
cdr3_nt: TGCGCCAGCACTCGGACAGGTCTGAACACTGAAGCTTTCTTT
cdr3_aa: CASTRTGLNTEAFF

j_call: TRBJ2-1
v_call: TRBV7-9
clone_size: many
d_call: .
cdr3_nt: TGTGCCAGCAGCTTAGAGGACCCAGCAACCGGATCCTACAATGAGCAGTTCTTC
cdr3_aa: CASSLEDPATGSYNEQFF

j_call: TRBJ2-3
v_call: TRBV29-1
clone_size: few
d_call: TRBD2
cdr3_nt: TGCAGCGTTGAAGGGTCGACTAGCGGCCGCACAGATACGCAGTATTTT
cdr3_aa: CSVEGSTSGRTDTQYF

j_call: TRBJ2-3
v_call: TRBV20-1
clone_size: many
d_call: .
cdr3_nt: TGCAGTGCAAAAGCCAAGTCGAGATTCACTACTAGCACAGATACGCAGTATTTT
cdr3_aa: CSAKAKSRFTTSTDTQYF

j_call: TRBJ2-1
v_call: TRBV7-3
clone_size: many
d_call: TRBD1
cdr3_nt: TGTGCCAGCAGCCCCGGGACAGGGTCTAATGAGCAGTTCTTC
cdr3_aa: CASSPGTGSNEQFF

j_call: TRBJ2-5
v_call: TRBV7-2
clone_size: many
d_call: TRBD2
cdr3_nt: TGTGCCAGCAGCTCGGGACTAGCGGGAGGTTGGGAGACCCAGTACTTC
cdr3_aa: CASSSGLAGGWETQYF

j_call: TRBJ1-6
v_call: TRBV7-9
clone_size: many
d_call: TRBD1
cdr3_nt: TGTGCCAGCAGCCATGACAGGGACAATTCACCCCTCCACTTT
cdr3_aa: CASSHDRDNSPLHF

j_call: TRBJ2-1
v_call: TRBV5-1
clone_size: many
d_call: TRBD2
cdr3_nt: TGCGCCAGCAGCTCAGAGAGACTAGCGGGAGAAAATGAGCAGTTCTTC
cdr3_aa: CASSSERLAGENEQFF

j_call: TRBJ2-7
v_call: TRBV27
clone_size: .
d_call: TRBD1
cdr3_nt: TGTGCCAGCAGTTTGAGGGACAGGGGTACCTACGAGCAGTACTTC
cdr3_aa: CASSLRDRGTYEQYF

j_call: TRBJ2-1
v_call: TRBV7-3
clone_size: many
d_call: .
cdr3_nt: TGTGCCAGCAGCTTAAGCGGCCTAGTAGTCAATGAGCAGTTCTTC
cdr3_aa: CASSLSGLVVNEQFF

j_call: TRBJ1-1
v_call: TRBV15
clone_size: many
d_call: .
cdr3_nt: TGTGCCACCAGCCGAGAAAGGGTTACCGAAGCTTTCTTT
cdr3_aa: CATSRERVTEAFF

j_call: TRBJ2-7
v_call: TRBV18
clone_size: .
d_call: .
cdr3_nt: TGTGCCAGCTCTCGAGACCGCGGGCAGTACTTC
cdr3_aa: CASSRDRGQYF

j_call: TRBJ2-5
v_call: TRBV11-3
clone_size: many
d_call: TRBD1
cdr3_nt: TGTGCCAGCAGCCAAGGACAGGGGGAGACCCAGTACTTC
cdr3_aa: CASSQGQGETQYF

j_call: TRBJ2-7
v_call: TRBV5-1
clone_size: many
d_call: TRBD1
cdr3_nt: TGCGCCAGCAGCCCCGGACAGGGAGGAGAGCAGTACTTC
cdr3_aa: CASSPGQGGEQYF

j_call: TRBJ2-7
v_call: TRBV7-9
clone_size: .
d_call: TRBD2
cdr3_nt: TGTGCCAGCAGCAACCGACTAGCGGTCTCCTACGAGCAGTACTTC
cdr3_aa: CASSNRLAVSYEQYF

j_call: TRBJ1-1
v_call: TRBV5-1
clone_size: .
d_call: .
cdr3_nt: TGCGCCAGCAGCTTTCCAGGGGAGGGCACTGAAGCTTTCTTT
cdr3_aa: CASSFPGEGTEAFF

j_call: TRBJ1-6
v_call: TRBV3-1
clone_size: many
d_call: .
cdr3_nt: TGTGCCAGCAGCCAAGACTCTGTCCCGGGGACTAATTCACCCCTCCACTTT
cdr3_aa: CASSQDSVPGTNSPLHF

j_call: TRBJ2-1
v_call: TRBV7-8
clone_size: many
d_call: .
cdr3_nt: TGTGCCAGCAGCTTAGCGAGGACCAACAATGAGCAGTTCTTC
cdr3_aa: CASSLARTNNEQFF

j_call: TRBJ1-1
v_call: TRBV27
clone_size: many
d_call: TRBD1
cdr3_nt: TGTGCCAGCAGTTTAGGACAGGGAAGAGACACTGAAGCTTTCTTT
cdr3_aa: CASSLGQGRDTEAFF

j_call: TRBJ2-7
v_call: TRBV5-6
clone_size: few
d_call: .
cdr3_nt: TGTGCCAGCAGCTACCTCGCGGACTTTTCTTACGAGCAGTACTTC
cdr3_aa: CASSYLADFSYEQYF

j_call: TRBJ2-7
v_call: TRBV4-3
clone_size: .
d_call: TRBD2
cdr3_nt: TGCGCCAGCAGCCAAGATAGGGCTAGCGGGGATTCCTACGAGCAGTACTTC
cdr3_aa: CASSQDRASGDSYEQYF

j_call: TRBJ1-6
v_call: TRBV30
clone_size: many
d_call: .
cdr3_nt: TGTGCCTGGACGAAGGGGACACCCCTCCACTTT
cdr3_aa: CAWTKGTPLHF

j_call: TRBJ2-3
v_call: TRBV5-8
clone_size: many
d_call: TRBD2
cdr3_nt: TGTGCCAGCAGCTTGACAGCGGGGACAGATACGCAGTATTTT
cdr3_aa: CASSLTAGTDTQYF

j_call: TRBJ2-5
v_call: TRBV27
clone_size: .
d_call: .
cdr3_nt: TGTGCCGCTTCTCTCAACGGGGGGACCCAGTACTTC
cdr3_aa: CAASLNGGTQYF

j_call: TRBJ2-3
v_call: TRBV7-2
clone_size: many
d_call: .
cdr3_nt: TGTGCCAGCAGCTCAGTCGGCACAGATACGCAGTATTTT
cdr3_aa: CASSSVGTDTQYF

j_call: TRBJ2-3
v_call: TRBV6-4
clone_size: many
d_call: .
cdr3_nt: TGTGCCAGCAGTGACTCACGAAGGACTGAACTTAGCACAGATACGCAGTATTTT
cdr3_aa: CASSDSRRTELSTDTQYF

j_call: TRBJ1-2
v_call: TRBV21-1
clone_size: few
d_call: .
cdr3_nt: TGTGCCAGCAGCAACCTTTCTAACAGGAATCGTATTGGCTACACCTTC
cdr3_aa: CASSNLSNRNRIGYTF